This T cell receptor (beta chain) was profiled in a study of sequential checkpoint blockade in melanoma. The wider study: DNA from 70 to 95 pretreatment tumor samples underwent TCRβ immunosequencing. More than 20 patients had tumor biopsies before treatment and at week 13.

Germline-derived CDR1 and CDR2 are LNHDA and SQIVND (reference sequence). Trimming removed 2 bases from V and 6 bases from J, with 13 bases in between. The CDR3 covers 14 residues. The table came from immunoSEQ multiplex PCR; TCRdb's copy has only in-frame clones and leaves some out. The sample carries roughly 9,100 clones, roughly 24% recorded once. Findings and caveats of the study: For nivolumab-first patients, baseline tumor clonality was associated with response.

Documented treatment: randomized to nivolumab then ipilimumab (arm A) or the reverse (arm B). None of the patients previously received DNA-damaging chemotherapy. This clone is medium-sized. Its specificity is not known. The clonotype originates from a human donor with melanoma. The chain uses TRBV19 and TRBJ1-2; no clear D. Material: tumor tissue (inferred from file names), obtained from a patient given nivolumab and ipilimumab in sequence. The CDR3 protein is CASSINMGRDGYTF. Written as DNA, the CDR3 is TGTGCCAGTAGTATAAATATGGGAAGGGATGGCTACACCTTC. Together with reference TRBV19 and TRBJ1-2, the CDR3 gives the full variable domain: DGGITQSPKYLFRKEGQNVTLSCEQNLNHDAMYWYRQDPGQGLRLIYYSQIVNDFQKGDIAEGYSVSREKKESFPLTVTSAQKNPTAFYLCASSINMGRDGYTFGSGTRLTVV.